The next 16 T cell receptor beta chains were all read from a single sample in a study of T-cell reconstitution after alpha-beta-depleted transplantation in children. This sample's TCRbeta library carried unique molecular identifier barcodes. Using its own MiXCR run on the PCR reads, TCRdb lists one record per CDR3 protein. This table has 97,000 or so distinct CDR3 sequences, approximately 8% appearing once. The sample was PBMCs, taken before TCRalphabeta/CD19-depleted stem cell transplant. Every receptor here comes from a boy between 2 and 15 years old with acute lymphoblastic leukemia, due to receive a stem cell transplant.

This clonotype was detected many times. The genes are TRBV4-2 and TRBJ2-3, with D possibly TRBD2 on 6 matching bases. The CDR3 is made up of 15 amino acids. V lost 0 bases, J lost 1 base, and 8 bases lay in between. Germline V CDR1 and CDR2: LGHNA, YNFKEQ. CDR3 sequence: CASSQEASGTDTQYF. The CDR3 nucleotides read TGTGCCAGCAGCCAAGAAGCTAGCGGCACAGATACGCAGTATTTT.

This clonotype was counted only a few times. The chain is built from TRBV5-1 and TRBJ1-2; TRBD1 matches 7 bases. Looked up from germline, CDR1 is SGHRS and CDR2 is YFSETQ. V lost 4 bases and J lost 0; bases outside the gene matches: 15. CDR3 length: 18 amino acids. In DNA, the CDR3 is TGCGCCAGCAGCCAGGAGGCCTTTGCGGGGACAGCTAACTATGGCTACACCTTC. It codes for CASSQEAFAGTANYGYTF.

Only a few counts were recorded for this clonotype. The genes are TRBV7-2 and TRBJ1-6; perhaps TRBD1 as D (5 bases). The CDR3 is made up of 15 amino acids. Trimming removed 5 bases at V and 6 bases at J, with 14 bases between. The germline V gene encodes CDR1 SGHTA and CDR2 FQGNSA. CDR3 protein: CASSPPGPSNSPLHF. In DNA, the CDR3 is TGTGCCAGCAGCCCCCCGGGACCATCTAATTCACCCCTCCACTTT.

The CDR3 DNA reads as TGCGCCAGCAGCTCGGGCGGACAGGGACTCTACGAGCAGTACTTC. It codes for CASSSGGQGLYEQYF. The genes are TRBV5-1 and TRBJ2-7, with TRBD1 identical over 8 bases. This CDR3 has 15 amino acids. The germline CDR1 and CDR2 sequences are SGHRS and YFSETQ. J lost 3 bases, V lost 3 bases, and 8 bases had no gene match.

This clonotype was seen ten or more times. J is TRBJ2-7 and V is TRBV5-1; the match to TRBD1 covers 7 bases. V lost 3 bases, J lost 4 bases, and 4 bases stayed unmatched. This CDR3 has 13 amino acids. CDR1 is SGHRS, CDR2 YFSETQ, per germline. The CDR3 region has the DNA TGCGCCAGCAGCTCACGACAGGGTTACGAGCAGTACTTC. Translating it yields CASSSRQGYEQYF.

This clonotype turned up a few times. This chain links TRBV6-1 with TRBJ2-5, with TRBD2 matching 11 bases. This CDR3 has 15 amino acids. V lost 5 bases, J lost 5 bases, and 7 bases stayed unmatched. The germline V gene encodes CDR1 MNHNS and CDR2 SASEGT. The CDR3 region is CASSPLAGGGETQYF. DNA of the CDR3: TGTGCCAGCAGTCCTCTAGCGGGGGGTGGGGAGACCCAGTACTTC.

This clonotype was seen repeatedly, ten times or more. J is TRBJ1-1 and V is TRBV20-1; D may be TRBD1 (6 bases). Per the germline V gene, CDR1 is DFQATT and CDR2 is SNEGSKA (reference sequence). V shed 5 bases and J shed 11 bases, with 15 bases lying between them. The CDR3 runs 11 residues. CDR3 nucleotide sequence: TGCAGTGCTTGGGACATGGCCTATGCTTTCTTT. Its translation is CSAWDMAYAFF.

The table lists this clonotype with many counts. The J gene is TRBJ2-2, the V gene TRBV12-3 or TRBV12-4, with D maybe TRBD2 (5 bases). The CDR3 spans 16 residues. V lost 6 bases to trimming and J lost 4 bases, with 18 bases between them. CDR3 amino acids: CASRPSAGGSTGELFF. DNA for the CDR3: TGTGCCAGCAGACCGTCCGCAGGAGGTAGCACCGGGGAGCTGTTTTTT.

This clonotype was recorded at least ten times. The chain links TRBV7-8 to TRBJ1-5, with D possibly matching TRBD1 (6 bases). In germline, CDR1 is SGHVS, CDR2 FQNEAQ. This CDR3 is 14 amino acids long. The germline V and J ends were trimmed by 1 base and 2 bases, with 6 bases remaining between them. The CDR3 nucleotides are TGTGCCAGCAGCTTAGACAGGGGCAATCAGCCCCAGCATTTT. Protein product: CASSLDRGNQPQHF.

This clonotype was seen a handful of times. The CDR3, as DNA: TGTGCCAGCAGCTTCCATTGGACCGAGCAGTACTTC. This encodes CASSFHWTEQYF. The V call is TRBV5-4, the J call TRBJ2-7; no firm D call. The V gene lost 2 bases and the J gene lost 6 bases, with 9 bases spanning the gap. The CDR3 is made up of 12 amino acids. The germline gives CDR1 SGHNT, CDR2 YYREEE (reference sequence).

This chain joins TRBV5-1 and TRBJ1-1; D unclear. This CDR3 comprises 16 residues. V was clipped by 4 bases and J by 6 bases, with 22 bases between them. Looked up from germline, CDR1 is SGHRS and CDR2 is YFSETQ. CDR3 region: CASSTSDFGRSSEAFF. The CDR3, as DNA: TGCGCCAGCAGCACCAGCGATTTTGGTAGAAGCTCTGAAGCTTTCTTT.

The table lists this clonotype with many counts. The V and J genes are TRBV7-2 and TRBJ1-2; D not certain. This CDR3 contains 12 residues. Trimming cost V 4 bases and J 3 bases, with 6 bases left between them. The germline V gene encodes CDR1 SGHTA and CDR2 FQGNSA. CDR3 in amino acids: CASSSDYYGYTF. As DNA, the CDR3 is TGTGCCAGCAGCTCCGACTACTATGGCTACACCTTC. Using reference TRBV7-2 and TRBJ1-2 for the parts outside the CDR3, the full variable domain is GAGVSQSPSNKVTEKGKDVELRCDPISGHTALYWYRQSLGQGLEFLIYFQGNSAPDKSGLPSDRFSAERTGGSVSTLTIQRTQQEDSAVYLCASSSDYYGYTFGSGTRLTVV.

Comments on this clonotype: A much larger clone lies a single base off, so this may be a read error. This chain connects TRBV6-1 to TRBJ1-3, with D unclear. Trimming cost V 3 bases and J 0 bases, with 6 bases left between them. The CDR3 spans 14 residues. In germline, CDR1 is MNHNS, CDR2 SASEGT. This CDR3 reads CASSEGGSGNTIYF. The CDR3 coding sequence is TGTGCCAGCAGTGAGGGCGGCTCTGGAAACACCATATATTTT.

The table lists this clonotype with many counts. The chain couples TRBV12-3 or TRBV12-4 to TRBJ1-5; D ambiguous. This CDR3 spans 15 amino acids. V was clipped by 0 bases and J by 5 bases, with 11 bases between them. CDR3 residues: CASSLATNVHQPQHF. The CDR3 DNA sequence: TGTGCCAGCAGTTTAGCGACGAATGTTCATCAGCCCCAGCATTTT.

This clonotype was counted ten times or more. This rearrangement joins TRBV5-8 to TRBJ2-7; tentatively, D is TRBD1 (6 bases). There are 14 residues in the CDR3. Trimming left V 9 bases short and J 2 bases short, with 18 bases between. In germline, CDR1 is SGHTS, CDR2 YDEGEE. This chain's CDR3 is CATDLGQRTYEQYF. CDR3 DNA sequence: TGTGCCACCGACCTAGGACAGAGGACCTACGAGCAGTACTTC.

CDR3 residues: CASSDDTGSTDTQYF. The CDR3 nucleotides read TGTGCCAGCAGTGATGACACGGGCAGCACAGATACGCAGTATTTT. The J gene is TRBJ2-3, the V gene TRBV2, with no clear D. The CDR3 consists of 15 residues. CDR1 SNHLY and CDR2 FYNNEI come from the germline V gene. V was cut by 3 bases and J by 0 bases, with 10 bases left in between. Full variable domain (outside the CDR3, taken from reference TRBV2 and TRBJ2-3): EPEVTQTPSHQVTQMGQEVILRCVPISNHLYFYWYRQILGQKVEFLVSFYNNEISEKSEIFDDQFSVERPDGSNFTLKIRSTKLEDSAMYFCASSDDTGSTDTQYFGPGTRLTVL.